The TCR beta chain under discussion was sequenced for a study of T-cell reconstitution after alpha-beta-depleted transplantation in children. This sample's TCRbeta library carried unique molecular identifier barcodes. From the PCR reads, TCRdb called clonotypes with MiXCR, one entry per CDR3 protein. This table holds 250,000 to 400,000 distinct CDR3 sequences, around 25% found once. The CDR3 length is 18 residues. Material: PBMCs, mostly from graft donor cells, obtained 180 days after TCRalphabeta/CD19-depleted stem cell transplant. The chain carries TRBV21-1 and TRBJ2-1; TRBD2, the D gene given by the table, was not confirmed from the DNA. TRBV21-1 counts as a pseudogene. The sequence was collected from a male patient younger than 18 who had a stem cell transplant for acute lymphoblastic leukemia, so the T cells may come from the graft donor. The CDR3 spells CASSKPGLAAKGYNEQFF. CDR3 coding DNA: TGTGCCAGCAGCAAACCGGGACTAGCGGCCAAGGGATACAATGAGCAGTTCTTC.